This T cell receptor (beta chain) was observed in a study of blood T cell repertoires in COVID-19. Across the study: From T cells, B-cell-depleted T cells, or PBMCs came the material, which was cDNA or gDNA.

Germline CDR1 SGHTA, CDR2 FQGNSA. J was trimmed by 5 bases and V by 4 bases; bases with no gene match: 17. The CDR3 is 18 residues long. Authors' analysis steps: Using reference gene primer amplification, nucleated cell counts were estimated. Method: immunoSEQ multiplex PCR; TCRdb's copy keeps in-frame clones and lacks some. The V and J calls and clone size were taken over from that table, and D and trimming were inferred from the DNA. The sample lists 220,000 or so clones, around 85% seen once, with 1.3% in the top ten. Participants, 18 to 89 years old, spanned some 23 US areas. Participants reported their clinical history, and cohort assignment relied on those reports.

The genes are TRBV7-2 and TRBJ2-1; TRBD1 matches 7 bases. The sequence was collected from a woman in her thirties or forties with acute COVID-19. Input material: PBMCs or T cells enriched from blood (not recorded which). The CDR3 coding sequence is TGTGCCAGCAGCTCCCCTCAGGGTAGGGGGCTAATCCACAATGAGCAGTTCTTC. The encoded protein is CASSSPQGRGLIHNEQFF.